This T cell receptor beta chain was identified in a study of cytomegalovirus exposure and HLA in healthy donors (dated by TCRdb to about 2017). General notes on the study: According to a later analysis, the 120 or so validation repertoires were produced on the same platform as the 700 or so repertoires of the first cohort. The study aimed to test whether signatures of past pathogen exposure could be identified by cataloging public T cell receptors. A separate validation cohort of roughly 110 different subjects was used in addition to the 666-subject first cohort. High-throughput TCR immunosequencing, statistical association of individual TCRs with disease status, and machine learning were combined to predict cytomegalovirus infection status.

V lost 0 bases and J lost 2 bases, and the count of bases not matched to a germline gene is 1. Taken from cysteine to phenylalanine, the CDR3 has 16 residues. CDR3 DNA only is kept here, 48 bases in frame from base 1. CDR1 GTSNPN and CDR2 SVGIG were looked up in the germline V gene (reference sequence). To note about this clone: Its target antigen remains unknown. No qualities accompany the bases; no much larger clone lies one base away.

Receptors were amplified or captured by the immunoSEQ multiplex PCR assay. The authors' analysis ran thus. A statistical classification framework was built for diagnosing cytomegalovirus status from the catalog of TCR beta chain sequences. Not all clones reach the TCRdb copy of this immuneACCESS table, which keeps in-frame sequences only. Checked studies attribute under half of the gap to unresolved V genes and leave the rest unexplained. The DNA gave D and trimming, while V, J and clone size come from that table. The sample includes roughly 150,000 clones, with roughly 83% observed a single time. Of the sample, roughly 10% is held by the ten largest clones. The donors were included in the validation cohort of 130 or so subjects, a group kept apart from the approximately 650-subject first cohort. On the study overall, not on this receptor specifically: In a later analysis, TCRs clustered in the first cohort were found to also tend to co-occur in the 120 or so validation repertoires, with about 94% of cluster scores above 0. The validation cohort had no HLA typing available for a later analysis, so co-occurrence within that cohort was assessed over all 120 or so repertoires. The authors suggested that the approach could potentially be generalized to other disease states and immunological phenotypes. The study gave a list of 150 to 200 TCR beta chains associated with cytomegalovirus. A few of the identified cytomegalovirus-associated TCR beta chains were confirmed in vitro to be specific for cytomegalovirus antigens. The classifier was reported to diagnose cytomegalovirus status with high specificity and sensitivity in both the original and validation cohorts. Across donors, most TCR sequences were observed very rarely, whereas some public TCRs were present in many individuals.

Recombination joined TRBV30 with TRBJ2-5; 15 junctional bases match TRBD2. The sample was PBMCs. This clonotype was obtained from a man younger than 40 in good health and CMV-seropositive. The bases read TGTGCCTGGAGTGTTGGGACTAGCGGGGGGCAAGAGACCCAGTACTTC. It encodes CAWSVGTSGGQETQYF.